The 12 T cell receptor beta chains below all came from one sample that was sequenced in a study of control samples from healthy donors and cancer patients. The assay was immunoSEQ multiplex PCR, and TCRdb's table has in-frame clones only and misses some. The data hold 93,000 or so clones, with around 89% observed a single time. Sequencing was done on a sample of PBMCs. The source of these receptors is a man aged 60 to 69 with lung cancer.

The genes are TRBV5-1 and TRBJ2-3; a possible D gene is TRBD2 (5 bases). The length of the CDR3 is 14 residues. Trimming left V 0 bases short and J 3 bases short, with 8 bases between. Germline lookup yields CDR1 SGHRS and CDR2 YFSETQ. CDR3: CASSLARETDTQYF. CDR3 in DNA: TGCGCCAGCAGCTTGGCGAGGGAAACAGATACGCAGTATTTT.

The rearrangement joins TRBV25-1 to TRBJ1-2; D is unclear. This CDR3 comprises 13 residues. Germline V gene sequence: CDR1 MGHDK, CDR2 SYGVNS. With 2 bases removed from V and 8 bases from J, the gap between germline ends came to 12 bases. CDR3 sequence reads: CASSEVYEGGYTF. In DNA, the CDR3 is TGTGCCAGCAGTGAAGTTTATGAGGGAGGCTACACCTTC.

V gene TRBV3-1 (or the pseudogene TRBV3-2) combines with J gene TRBJ2-7; D unresolved. Germline-derived CDR1 and CDR2 are LGHDT and YNNKEL (reference sequence). The ends were cut back, 4 bases at V and 1 base at J, with 14 bases in the middle. This CDR3 is built from 15 residues. CDR3 amino acids: CASSPGPTRSYEQYF. As DNA, the CDR3 is TGTGCCAGCAGCCCTGGACCGACACGATCCTACGAGCAGTACTTC.

J is TRBJ1-6 and V is TRBV25-1; 7 nucleotides align to TRBD1. The J segment lost 7 bases and the V segment lost 0 bases, leaving 3 bases of the junction unmatched. Per germline, CDR1 MGHDK and CDR2 SYGVNS. The CDR3 contains 15 residues. CDR3 sequence reads: CASSEYDRANSPLHF. The DNA for the CDR3 is TGTGCCAGCAGTGAATACGACAGGGCAAATTCACCCCTCCACTTT. Supplemented by reference TRBV25-1 and TRBJ1-6, the full variable domain reads EADIYQTPRYLVIGTGKKITLECSQTMGHDKMYWYQQDPGMELHLIHYSYGVNSTEKGDLSSESTVSRIRTEHFPLTLESARPSHTSQYLCASSEYDRANSPLHFGNGTRLTVT.

The V and J genes are TRBV5-1 and TRBJ2-3; 7 bases are shared with TRBD1. Trimming at V came to 0 bases and at J to 4 bases, leaving 8 bases not matched to a gene. The CDR3 contains 16 residues. Germline values: CDR1 SGHRS, CDR2 YFSETQ. The CDR3 region has the DNA TGCGCCAGCAGCTTGGATGTAGGGGGCCGAGCAGATACGCAGTATTTT. This codes for CASSLDVGGRADTQYF. The variable domain in full, with the rest retrieved from reference TRBV5-1 and TRBJ2-3, is KAGVTQTPRYLIKTRGQQVTLSCSPISGHRSVSWYQQTPGQGLQFLFEYFSETQRNKGNFPGRFSGRQFSNSRSEMNVSTLELGDSALYLCASSLDVGGRADTQYFGPGTRLTVL.

The chain employs TRBV30 and TRBJ1-1; the match to TRBD1 covers 9 bases. Germline-derived CDR1 and CDR2 are GTSNPN and SVGIG (reference sequence). V lost 5 bases and J lost 2; bases outside the gene matches: 6. The CDR3 is 14 amino acids. The CDR3 spells CAWGRQGDNTEAFF. As DNA, the CDR3 is TGTGCCTGGGGACGACAGGGGGACAACACTGAAGCTTTCTTT.

V usage is TRBV14 and J usage is TRBJ2-3, with TRBD2 matching 12 bases. Germline loops: CDR1 SGHDN, CDR2 FVKESK. This CDR3 has 23 amino acids. The trim removed 0 bases at V and 4 bases at J, leaving 23 bases unmatched. DNA of the CDR3: TGTGCCAGCAGCCAAGATCTTGCGAGCCCAGGACTAGCGGGGATTATAAGCGCAGATACGCAGTATTTT. Its protein product is CASSQDLASPGLAGIISADTQYF.

V usage is TRBV19 and J usage is TRBJ1-5; D gene ambiguous. The germline V and J ends were trimmed by 3 bases and 0 bases, with 9 bases remaining between them. The germline CDR1 and CDR2 sequences are LNHDA and SQIVND (reference sequence). The CDR3 has 15 amino acids. The CDR3 here is CASSMASDSNQPQHF. The CDR3 coding sequence is TGTGCCAGTAGTATGGCCAGTGATAGCAATCAGCCCCAGCATTTT.

The chain joins TRBV7-2 to TRBJ2-7; TRBD1 matches at 8 bases. CDR1 is SGHTA and CDR2 is FQGNSA in the germline V gene. The CDR3 covers 15 residues. V lost 2 bases to trimming and J lost 7 bases; unmatched junction nucleotides: 10. The CDR3: CASSLQGARVGEQYF. The CDR3 nucleotides are TGTGCCAGCAGCTTACAGGGGGCGCGGGTTGGAGAGCAGTACTTC. The entire variable domain, with the rest obtained from reference TRBV7-2 and TRBJ2-7, is as follows: GAGVSQSPSNKVTEKGKDVELRCDPISGHTALYWYRQSLGQGLEFLIYFQGNSAPDKSGLPSDRFSAERTGGSVSTLTIQRTQQEDSAVYLCASSLQGARVGEQYFGPGTRLTVT.

V gene TRBV6-6 combines with J gene TRBJ2-5, with D perhaps TRBD1 (6 bases). V was shortened by 0 bases and J by 1 base, with 12 bases between the two germline ends. CDR3 length: 16 residues. CDR1 MNHNY and CDR2 SVGAGI come from the germline V gene (reference sequence). The CDR3, as DNA: TGTGCCAGCAGTTACTCCTCGACAGGACCCCAAGAGACCCAGTACTTC. Translating gives CASSYSSTGPQETQYF.

The chain joins TRBV5-5 to TRBJ2-3; 7 bases agree with TRBD1. The CDR3 runs to 14 residues. The junction had 4 bases not matched to a gene; V was cut back by 5 bases and J by 1 base. Germline CDR1 reads SGHKS; CDR2 reads YYEKEE (reference sequence). As DNA, the CDR3 is TGTGCCAGCAGGGCCACAGGGGGCACAGATACGCAGTATTTT. It is translated as CASRATGGTDTQYF.

The chain combines TRBV27 with TRBJ1-1, with D hard to call. Germline V lookup: CDR1 MNHEY, CDR2 SMNVEV (reference sequence). The CDR3 spans 13 residues. Deletions cut 5 bases from V and 1 base from J, with 8 bases between. The CDR3 nucleotides are TGTGCCAGCAGTACCCTGCAGAACACTGAAGCTTTCTTT. The encoded protein is CASSTLQNTEAFF.